One and the same sample provided the 27 T cell receptor beta chains below, sequenced in a study of spatial heterogeneity in lung cancer (dated by TCRdb to between 2018 and 2021). These receptors' targets are unknown. Library preparation employed 5' RACE. The instrument was a NextSeq 500. TCRdb trimmed public reads at Q25 via fastp, called clones via MiXCR and kept in-frame beta chains. Records with the same CDR3 protein are collapsed into one entry carrying the most frequent genes and DNA. For this sample there are about 18,000 distinct CDR3 sequences; more than 6.5% appear just once. The top ten clones comprise more than 20% of the sample. The paper's findings and limits, for the study overall: A correlation was observed between the number of expanded intratumoral alpha and beta TCRs and the tumor nonsynonymous mutation count.

Sample time point, as interpreted from the label and publication: sample taken at primary tumor resection. Source: lung tumor tissue, taken at surgery. Receptor source: a male donor with early-stage non-small cell lung cancer.

This clonotype was recorded many times. The CDR3 DNA is TGTGCCAGCAGTCAAACACCTCCGGGCTACAACAATGAGCAGTTCTTC. Encoded protein: CASSQTPPGYNNEQFF. The chain recombines TRBV27 with TRBJ2-1; no reliable D call. The CDR3 spans 16 residues. The germline V and J ends were trimmed by 5 bases and 5 bases, with 19 bases remaining between them. Germline CDR1 reads MNHEY; CDR2 reads SMNVEV (reference sequence).

This clonotype was seen a few times. This rearrangement joins TRBV10-3 to TRBJ2-3; perhaps TRBD2 as D (6 bases). The CDR3 sequence is 17 residues long. With 0 bases removed from V and 3 bases from J, the gap between germline ends came to 16 bases. Looked up from germline, CDR1 is ENHRY and CDR2 is SYGVKD. The CDR3 DNA sequence: TGTGCCATCAGTGAGTCGCAGGGAGGCAGAGGGACAGATACGCAGTATTTT. Its protein is CAISESQGGRGTDTQYF.

The gene calls are TRBV11-2 and TRBJ2-3; D not certain. The germline CDR1 and CDR2 sequences are SGHAT and FQNNGV. CDR3 size: 11 residues. The V end lost 5 bases, the J end lost 7 bases, and 7 bases lay between the germline ends. For the CDR3, the DNA is TGTGCCAGCAGCATTAGCAATACGCAGTATTTT. As protein: CASSISNTQYF. The whole variable domain, filled in from reference TRBV11-2 and TRBJ2-3, reads EAGVAQSPRYKIIEKRQSVAFWCNPISGHATLYWYQQILGQGPKLLIQFQNNGVVDDSQLPKDRFSAERLKGVDSTLKIQPAKLEDSAVYLCASSISNTQYFGPGTRLTVL.

In this sample, this clonotype turned up many times. The chain uses TRBV12-3 or TRBV12-4 and TRBJ1-4; 10 bases map to TRBD1. V lost 4 bases to trimming and J lost 3 bases; unmatched junction nucleotides: 8. The CDR3 length is 17 residues. The CDR3 DNA sequence: TGTGCCAGCAGTTCGGGGACAGGGGTGGGGTCTAATGAAAAACTGTTTTTT. The encoded protein is CASSSGTGVGSNEKLFF.

This clonotype was seen a handful of times. The chain employs TRBV4-1 and TRBJ2-3, with no clear D. Between the trimmed V and J ends, which lost 3 bases and 13 bases, there was a span of 17 bases. The CDR3 covers 13 residues. Germline values: CDR1 MGHRA, CDR2 YSYEKL. The CDR3: CASSHPHSASEYF. The CDR3 region has the DNA TGCGCCAGCAGCCACCCTCACAGTGCTTCGGAGTATTTT.

The V call is TRBV19, the J call TRBJ2-1, with 9 bases identical to TRBD1. The ends lost 10 bases at V and 8 bases at J; junction bases unmatched: 12. Germline assignment: CDR1 LNHDA and CDR2 SQIVND (reference sequence). The CDR3 consists of 14 residues. Here the CDR3 reads CATRLGQGIDEQFF. The CDR3 DNA follows: TGTGCCACCAGGCTAGGACAGGGGATCGATGAGCAGTTCTTC. The full variable domain, completed using reference TRBV19 and TRBJ2-1, is DGGITQSPKYLFRKEGQNVTLSCEQNLNHDAMYWYRQDPGQGLRLIYYSQIVNDFQKGDIAEGYSVSREKKESFPLTVTSAQKNPTAFYLCATRLGQGIDEQFFGPGTRLTVL.

The chain uses TRBV5-5 and TRBJ2-2, with 8 bases fitting TRBD2. This CDR3 contains 15 residues. The V gene end was trimmed by 4 bases and the J gene end by 0 bases; junction bases not matched to a gene: 2. Germline CDR1 and CDR2: SGHKS and YYEKEE (reference sequence). CDR3 amino acids: CASSGTSANTGELFF. The CDR3 region has the DNA TGTGCCAGCAGCGGGACTAGTGCGAACACCGGGGAGCTGTTTTTT.

This clonotype was counted between two and nine times. The chain employs TRBV6-1 and TRBJ2-6; D ambiguous. V lost 1 base to trimming and J lost 0 bases, with 4 bases between them. Germline lookup yields CDR1 MNHNS and CDR2 SASEGT. The CDR3 consists of 15 residues. This chain's CDR3 is CASSEDSSGANVLTF. In nucleotides, the CDR3 is TGTGCCAGCAGTGAAGACAGCTCTGGGGCCAACGTCCTGACTTTC.

This clonotype was seen many times. The chain combines TRBV19 with TRBJ1-1, with D possibly TRBD1 on 6 matching bases. Trimming left V 5 bases short and J 11 bases short, with 12 bases between. This CDR3 spans 11 amino acids. CDR1 and CDR2 (germline): LNHDA, SQIVND (reference sequence). In DNA, the CDR3 is TGTGCCAGTAGTGGCGCTAGGGGGGCTTTCTTT. Its translation is CASSGARGAFF. Complete variable domain (other parts from reference TRBV19 and TRBJ1-1): DGGITQSPKYLFRKEGQNVTLSCEQNLNHDAMYWYRQDPGQGLRLIYYSQIVNDFQKGDIAEGYSVSREKKESFPLTVTSAQKNPTAFYLCASSGARGAFFGQGTRLTVV.

This clonotype has ten or more counts. The V gene is TRBV20-1, the J gene TRBJ1-5; unclear D gene. The length of the CDR3 is 13 residues. CDR1 is DFQATT and CDR2 is SNEGSKA in the germline V gene (reference sequence). V was trimmed by 4 bases and J by 7 bases, leaving 14 bases between them. Written as DNA, the CDR3 is TGCAGTGCTACGACACTCCCTGGGCAGCCCCAGCATTTT. It encodes CSATTLPGQPQHF.

This clonotype was found many times. The chain has TRBV20-1 and TRBJ1-1; D unresolved. Germline CDR1 and CDR2: DFQATT and SNEGSKA (reference sequence). The V end was cut by 6 bases, the J end by 1 base, with 15 bases between. The CDR3 spans 14 residues. CDR3 residues: CSAPRGQWNTEAFF. The CDR3 bases are TGCAGTGCCCCGAGAGGTCAATGGAACACTGAAGCTTTCTTT.

This clonotype appeared many times. The chain uses TRBV19 and TRBJ2-7; TRBD2 matches at 9 bases. The CDR3 is 15 residues long. The junction had 4 bases not matched to a gene; V was cut back by 2 bases and J by 2 bases. The germline V gene encodes CDR1 LNHDA and CDR2 SQIVND (reference sequence). CDR3 sequence (DNA): TGTGCCAGTAGTATAAGAAGCGGGGGGACCTACGAGCAGTACTTC. Its protein product is CASSIRSGGTYEQYF.

The chain recombines TRBV20-1 with TRBJ2-3, with 12 positions matching TRBD2. The germline CDR1 and CDR2 sequences are DFQATT and SNEGSKA (reference sequence). CDR3 length: 18 residues. V gave up 3 bases and J gave up 8 bases; unmatched junction bases: 18. The CDR3 here is CSARAPPGTSGPMGTQYF. The CDR3 DNA reads as TGCAGTGCTAGGGCACCCCCCGGGACTAGCGGGCCCATGGGTACGCAGTATTTT.

This clonotype has just a few counts. This chain links TRBV28 with TRBJ2-3, with 10 bases matching TRBD2. V shed 1 base, J shed 6 bases, and the junction held 4 bases outside the gene matches. CDR1 is MDHEN, CDR2 SYDVKM, per germline. This CDR3 spans 15 amino acids. CDR3 sequence reads: CASSLLAGGQDTQYF. The DNA of the CDR3 is TGTGCCAGCAGTTTATTAGCGGGGGGCCAGGATACGCAGTATTTT.

This clonotype was recorded a few times. J is TRBJ1-5 and V is TRBV6-1, with unresolved D. The V gene's germline CDR1 is MNHNS and CDR2 SASEGT. V was clipped by 4 bases and J by 0 bases, with 16 bases between them. CDR3 length equals 17 residues. The DNA of the CDR3 is TGTGCCAGCAGTGGGTCTCGAGGGATTTATAGCAATCAGCCCCAGCATTTT. Translation gives CASSGSRGIYSNQPQHF.

The V and J genes are TRBV6-1 and TRBJ2-4; D may be TRBD2 (5 bases). The CDR3 has 18 amino acids. The ends were cut back, 3 bases at V and 4 bases at J, with 22 bases in the middle. The V gene's germline CDR1 is MNHNS and CDR2 SASEGT. CDR3 nucleotide sequence: TGTGCCAGCAGTGACGTCTCGGGGTCGACGATAAGGAAAAACATTCAGTACTTC. This sequence encodes CASSDVSGSTIRKNIQYF.

Sample share makes this clonotype large. CDR3 sequence reads: CASSLEWATNEKLFF. The CDR3 DNA sequence: TGTGCCAGCAGCTTAGAATGGGCAACTAATGAAAAACTGTTTTTT. The gene calls are TRBV11-2 and TRBJ1-4; D gene ambiguous. The CDR3 covers 15 residues. Trimming took off 0 bases at V and 0 bases at J, with 5 bases between the two ends. Germline CDR1 is SGHAT and CDR2 is FQNNGV.

This clonotype rates as medium-sized. The CDR3 protein is CAWSGTGNTIYF. CDR3 bases: TGTGCCTGGAGTGGGACTGGAAACACCATATATTTT. The rearrangement joins TRBV30 to TRBJ1-3; D remains ambiguous. The germline gives CDR1 GTSNPN, CDR2 SVGIG (reference sequence). Trimming took 1 base from V and 2 from J, leaving 3 bases between them. The CDR3 is 12 residues long.

This clonotype was observed many times. V usage is TRBV6-5 and J usage is TRBJ2-2; 8 positions agree with TRBD1. Germline V CDR1 and CDR2: MNHEY, SVGAGI. The V segment lost 4 bases and the J segment 1 base; nucleotides outside the gene matches: 2. CDR3 length: 15 residues. CDR3 protein: CASSSRGLNTGELFF. The CDR3 coding sequence is TGTGCCAGCAGTTCCAGGGGGCTGAACACCGGGGAGCTGTTTTTT.

This rearrangement joins TRBV28 to TRBJ2-5, with a possible D match to TRBD1 (5 bases). Germline-derived CDR1 and CDR2 are MDHEN and SYDVKM. Trimming removed 3 bases at V and 1 base at J, with 12 bases between. CDR3 length: 15 amino acids. This CDR3 reads CASSFNRRSQETQYF. The CDR3 DNA reads TGTGCCAGCAGTTTTAACAGGCGATCCCAAGAGACCCAGTACTTC.

This clonotype showed up just a few times. V is TRBV9 and J is TRBJ2-5, with 7 nucleotides matching TRBD2. CDR1 is SGDLS, CDR2 YYNGEE, per germline. There are 14 residues in the CDR3. Trimming cost V 4 bases and J 9 bases; bases outside gene matches: 12. The CDR3 DNA is TGTGCCAGCAGCTCCAGCGGGGAGCGGGGTTCCCAGTACTTC. Its translation: CASSSSGERGSQYF.

This clonotype was seen ten or more times. The chain has TRBV6-2 or TRBV6-3 and TRBJ1-3; D is unresolved. The CDR3 covers 13 residues. The germline V gene encodes CDR1 MNHEY and CDR2 SVGEGT. The V end was cut by 4 bases, the J end by 1 base, with 5 bases between. CDR3 nucleotides: TGTGCCAGCAGTTCTGGATCTGGAAACACCATATATTTT. Translation gives CASSSGSGNTIYF.

This clonotype was counted many times. The chain links TRBV6-5 to TRBJ1-4; 7 nucleotides align to TRBD1. Per germline, CDR1 MNHEY and CDR2 SVGAGI. The CDR3 spans 16 residues. V trimming: 2 bases; J trimming: 10 bases; junction bases outside the gene matches: 13. This CDR3 is CASSYGTGTVGLKLFF. The DNA of the CDR3 is TGTGCCAGCAGTTACGGAACCGGGACAGTTGGTCTAAAACTGTTTTTT.

This clonotype has a count of ten or more. V usage is TRBV7-2 and J usage is TRBJ1-4; D unresolved. The CDR3 has 12 residues. Between the trimmed V and J ends, which lost 0 bases and 14 bases, there was a span of 10 bases. CDR1 SGHTA and CDR2 FQGNSA come from the germline V gene. CDR3 nucleotides: TGTGCCAGCAGCTTAGCGGGAGGCCTCCTGTTTTTT. This sequence encodes CASSLAGGLLFF.

This clonotype showed up just a few times. V is TRBV9 and J is TRBJ2-2; D assignment may be TRBD1 or TRBD2 (5 bases each). Trimming shortened V by 0 bases and J by 2 bases, and 14 bases separated the two germline ends. Per germline, CDR1 SGDLS and CDR2 YYNGEE. CDR3 length equals 17 residues. The CDR3 nucleotides read TGTGCCAGCAGCGTAGGAGGGGTCGGGTTAAACACCGGGGAGCTGTTTTTT. Protein product: CASSVGGVGLNTGELFF.

This clonotype was observed many times. The rearrangement links TRBV15 to TRBJ1-5; 9 nucleotides agree with TRBD1. V trimming: 6 bases; J trimming: 3 bases; junction bases outside the gene matches: 3. The CDR3 is 14 amino acids. The germline V gene encodes CDR1 LNHNV and CDR2 YYDKDF (reference sequence). CDR3 nucleotide sequence: TGTGCCACCAGACGGACAGGGGACAATCAGCCCCAGCATTTT. It is translated as CATRRTGDNQPQHF.

This clonotype showed up just a few times. The chain recombines TRBV5-6 with TRBJ1-1, with D possibly TRBD1 on 5 matching bases. Trimming cost V 0 bases and J 3 bases, with 12 bases left between them. CDR1 and CDR2 (germline): SGHDT, YYEEEE. The length of the CDR3 is 15 residues. The CDR3 coding sequence is TGTGCCAGCAGCTTGGTAAGGGGACGGGACACTGAAGCTTTCTTT. It encodes CASSLVRGRDTEAFF.